This TCR beta chain was retrieved from a study of blood T cell repertoires in COVID-19. Overall study context: COVID-19 samples, acute and convalescent, were from the United States, Italy and Spain.

As handled by the study authors: Amplified reference gene primers provided the basis for estimating nucleated cell counts. Profiling relied on immunoSEQ multiplex PCR, and the TCRdb table lists in-frame clones only, not all of them. V and J calls and clone size follow that table, whereas D and trimming were derived from the DNA. Of approximately 150,000 clones detected, about 92% appear once; the ten largest clones hold about 18%. Germline CDR1 SGHNT, CDR2 YYREEE (reference sequence). Trimming cost V 0 bases and J 0 bases; bases outside gene matches: 2. The CDR3 extends over 15 amino acids. This rearrangement joins TRBV5-4 to TRBJ1-1, with 7 nucleotides matching TRBD1. This clonotype was sampled from a man aged 60 to 69 with active or convalescent COVID-19. The sequenced sample was peripheral blood. The CDR3 loop reads CASSLVDRVNTEAFF. The CDR3 DNA sequence: TGTGCCAGCAGCTTGGTAGACAGGGTGAACACTGAAGCTTTCTTT.